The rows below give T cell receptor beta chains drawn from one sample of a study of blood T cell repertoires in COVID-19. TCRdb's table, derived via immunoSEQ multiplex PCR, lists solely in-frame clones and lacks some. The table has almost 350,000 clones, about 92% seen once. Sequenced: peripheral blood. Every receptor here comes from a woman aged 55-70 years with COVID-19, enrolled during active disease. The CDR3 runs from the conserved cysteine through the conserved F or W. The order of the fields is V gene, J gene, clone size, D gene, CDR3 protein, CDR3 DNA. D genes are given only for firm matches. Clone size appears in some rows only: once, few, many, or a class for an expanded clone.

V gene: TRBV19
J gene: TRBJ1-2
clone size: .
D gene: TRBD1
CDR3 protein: CASRDSPINYGYTF
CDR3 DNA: TGTGCCAGTCGGGACAGCCCAATAAACTATGGCTACACCTTC

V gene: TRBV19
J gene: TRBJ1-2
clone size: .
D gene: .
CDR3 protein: CASSIPGVSSYTF
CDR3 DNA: TGTGCCAGTAGTATCCCGGGGGTTTCGAGCTACACCTTC

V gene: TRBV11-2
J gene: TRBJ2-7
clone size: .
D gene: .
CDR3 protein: CASSLDLITGAEQYF
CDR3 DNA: TGTGCCAGCAGCTTAGACCTAATAACAGGAGCCGAGCAGTACTTC

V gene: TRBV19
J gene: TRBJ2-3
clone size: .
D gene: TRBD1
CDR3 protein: CASSRLKGDRLTSSTDTQYF
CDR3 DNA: TGTGCCAGTAGTAGGTTAAAAGGGGACAGGCTAACCTCTAGCACAGATACGCAGTATTTT

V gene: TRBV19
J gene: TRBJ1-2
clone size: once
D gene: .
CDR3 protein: CASSTRQDGYTF
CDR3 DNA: TGTGCCAGTAGTACCCGACAGGATGGCTACACCTTC

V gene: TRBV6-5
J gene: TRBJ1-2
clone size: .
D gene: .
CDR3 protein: CASTWAENYGYTF
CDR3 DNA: TGTGCCAGCACCTGGGCCGAAAACTATGGCTACACCTTC

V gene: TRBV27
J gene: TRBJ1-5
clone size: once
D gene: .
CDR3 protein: CASASIRGADQPQHF
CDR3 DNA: TGTGCCAGCGCGTCTATTAGGGGCGCGGATCAGCCCCAGCATTTT

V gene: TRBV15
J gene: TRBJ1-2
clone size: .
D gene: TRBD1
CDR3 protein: CATSPPWATGDTGYTF
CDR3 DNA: TGTGCCACCAGCCCCCCCTGGGCGACAGGGGATACTGGCTACACCTTC

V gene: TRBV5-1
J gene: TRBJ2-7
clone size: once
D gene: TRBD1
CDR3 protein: CASSRQGGSSYEQYF
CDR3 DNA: TGCGCCAGCAGCAGACAGGGGGGTAGCTCCTACGAGCAGTACTTC

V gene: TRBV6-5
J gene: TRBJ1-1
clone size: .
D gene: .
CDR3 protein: CASRERGTKNTEAFF
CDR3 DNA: TGTGCCAGCAGGGAGCGGGGGACTAAGAACACTGAAGCTTTCTTT

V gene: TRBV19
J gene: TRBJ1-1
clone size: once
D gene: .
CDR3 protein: CASSIDKTGLKNTEAFF
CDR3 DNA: TGTGCCAGTAGTATAGATAAGACAGGCCTCAAGAACACTGAAGCTTTCTTT

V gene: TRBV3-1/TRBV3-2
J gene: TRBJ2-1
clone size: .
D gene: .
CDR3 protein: CASSATGSEQFF
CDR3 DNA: TGTGCCAGCAGCGCTACAGGGTCAGAGCAGTTCTTC

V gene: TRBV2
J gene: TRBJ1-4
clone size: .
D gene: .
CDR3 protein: CASRRRATNEKLFF
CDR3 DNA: TGTGCCAGCAGGAGAAGAGCAACTAATGAAAAACTGTTTTTT

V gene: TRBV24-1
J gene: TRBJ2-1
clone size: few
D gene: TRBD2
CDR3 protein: CATSDLFISGGGNEQFF
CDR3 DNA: TGTGCCACCAGTGATTTGTTTATTAGCGGGGGAGGCAATGAGCAGTTCTTC

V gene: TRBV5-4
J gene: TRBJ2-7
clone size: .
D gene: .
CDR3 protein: CASSSSGRNEQYF
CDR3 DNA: TGTGCCAGCAGCTCTTCAGGGCGGAACGAGCAGTACTTC

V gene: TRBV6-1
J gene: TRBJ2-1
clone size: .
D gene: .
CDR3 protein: CASSEATRPYNEQFF
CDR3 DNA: TGTGCCAGCAGTGAAGCGACCAGGCCCTACAATGAGCAGTTCTTC

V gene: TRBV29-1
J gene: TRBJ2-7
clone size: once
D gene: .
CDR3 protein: CSVPRGRAGEQYF
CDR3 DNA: TGCAGCGTCCCCAGGGGAAGGGCGGGCGAGCAGTACTTC

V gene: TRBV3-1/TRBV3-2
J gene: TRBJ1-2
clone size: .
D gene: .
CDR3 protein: CASSPLAHNYGYTF
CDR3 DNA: TGTGCCAGCAGCCCGCTAGCCCATAACTATGGCTACACCTTC

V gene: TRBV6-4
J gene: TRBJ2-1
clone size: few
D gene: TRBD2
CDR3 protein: CASSERGGRDEQFF
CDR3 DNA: TGTGCCAGCAGTGAGCGGGGGGGCCGTGATGAGCAGTTCTTC

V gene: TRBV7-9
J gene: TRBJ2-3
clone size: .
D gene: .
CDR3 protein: CASSRTDSQKGSDTQYF
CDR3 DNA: TGTGCCAGCAGCCGAACCGACAGTCAGAAAGGTTCAGATACGCAGTATTTT

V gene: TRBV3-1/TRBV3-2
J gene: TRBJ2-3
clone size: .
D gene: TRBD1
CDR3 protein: CASRTTGGPDTQYF
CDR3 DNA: TGTGCCAGCAGGACAACAGGGGGCCCAGATACGCAGTATTTT

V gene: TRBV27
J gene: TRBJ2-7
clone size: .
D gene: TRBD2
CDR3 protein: CASSSLLAGGHEQYF
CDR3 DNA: TGTGCCAGCAGTTCCCTACTAGCGGGGGGGCACGAGCAGTACTTC

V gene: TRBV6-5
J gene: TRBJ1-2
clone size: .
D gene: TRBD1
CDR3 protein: CASRGQGYGYTF
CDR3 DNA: TGTGCCAGCAGAGGACAGGGATATGGCTACACCTTC

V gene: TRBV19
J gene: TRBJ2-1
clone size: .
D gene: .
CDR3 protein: CASSTRGYNEQFF
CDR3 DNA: TGTGCCAGTAGTACCCGGGGCTACAATGAGCAGTTCTTC

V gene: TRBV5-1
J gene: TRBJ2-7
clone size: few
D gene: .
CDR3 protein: CASSLRYQGSHEQYF
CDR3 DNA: TGCGCCAGCAGCCTACGCTACCAGGGGTCACACGAGCAGTACTTC

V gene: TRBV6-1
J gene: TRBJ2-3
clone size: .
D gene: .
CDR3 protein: CASSEGQGDTQYF
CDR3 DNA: TGTGCCAGCAGTGAAGGGCAGGGGGATACGCAGTATTTT

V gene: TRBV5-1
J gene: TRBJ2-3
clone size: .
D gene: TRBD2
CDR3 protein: CASSYTSGGRTDTQYF
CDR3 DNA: TGCGCCAGCAGCTACACTAGCGGGGGGCGAACAGATACGCAGTATTTT

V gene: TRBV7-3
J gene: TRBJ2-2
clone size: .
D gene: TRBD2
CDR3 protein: CASRLGRSGGLNTGELFF
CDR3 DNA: TGTGCCAGCAGACTCGGCCGGAGCGGGGGCCTTAACACCGGGGAGCTGTTTTTT

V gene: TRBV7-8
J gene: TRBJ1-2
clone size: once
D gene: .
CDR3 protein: CASSWLRGGEDYGYTF
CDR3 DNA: TGTGCCAGCAGCTGGCTGCGGGGGGGCGAAGACTATGGCTACACCTTC

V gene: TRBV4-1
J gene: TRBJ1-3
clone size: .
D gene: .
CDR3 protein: CASSPGHGNTIYF
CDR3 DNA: TGCGCCAGCAGCCCGGGACACGGAAACACCATATATTTT

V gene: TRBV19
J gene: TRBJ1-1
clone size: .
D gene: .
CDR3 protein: CASSEEGVGTEAFF
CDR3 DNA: TGTGCCAGTAGTGAGGAAGGGGTAGGCACTGAAGCTTTCTTT

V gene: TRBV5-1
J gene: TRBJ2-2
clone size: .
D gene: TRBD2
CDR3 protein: CASSATSGGANGELFF
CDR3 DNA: TGCGCCAGCAGCGCAACTAGCGGGGGGGCCAACGGGGAGCTGTTTTTT

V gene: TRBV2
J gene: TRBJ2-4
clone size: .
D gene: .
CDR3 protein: CASSEGLAKNIQYF
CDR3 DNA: TGTGCCAGCAGTGAGGGACTAGCCAAAAACATTCAGTACTTC

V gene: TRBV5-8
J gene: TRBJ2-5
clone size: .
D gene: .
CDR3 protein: CASRLTGIQETQYF
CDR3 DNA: TGTGCCAGCAGACTTACAGGGATTCAAGAGACCCAGTACTTC

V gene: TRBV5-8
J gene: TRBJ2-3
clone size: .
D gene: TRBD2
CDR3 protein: CASSATGTSGFGTQYF
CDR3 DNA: TGTGCCAGCAGCGCCACCGGGACTAGCGGTTTTGGTACGCAGTATTTT

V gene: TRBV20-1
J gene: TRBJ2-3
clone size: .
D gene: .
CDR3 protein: CSASQGWLTDTQYF
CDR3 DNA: TGCAGTGCTAGTCAGGGATGGCTCACAGATACGCAGTATTTT